This paragraph covers one TCR beta chain sequence. Assay: immunoSEQ multiplex PCR; the TCRdb copy retains only in-frame clones and omits some. In the table there are some 2,500,000 clones, roughly 93% of which are singletons. Trimming removed 4 bases at V and 5 bases at J, with 18 bases between. Germline CDR1 reads MDHEN; CDR2 reads SYDVKM. The CDR3 runs 16 residues. This entry is derived from a study of shared clonotypes between healthy human individuals. Study in general: For every donor, three CD4 naive, three CD4 memory, two CD8 naive and one CD8 memory plates were used.

The sample consisted of naive CD4+ T cells from PBMCs. Noted subset: CD45RA+ positively selected. The gene calls are TRBV28 and TRBJ2-1; tentative D call: TRBD1 (6 bases). The sequence was collected from a man between 18 and 29 years old in good health. Some clones in this sample may be carry-over from other donors' samples. Written as DNA, the CDR3 is TGTGCCAGCAGTTCAGGCCAGGGGCCCCACAACAATGAGCAGTTCTTC. Translating gives CASSSGQGPHNNEQFF.